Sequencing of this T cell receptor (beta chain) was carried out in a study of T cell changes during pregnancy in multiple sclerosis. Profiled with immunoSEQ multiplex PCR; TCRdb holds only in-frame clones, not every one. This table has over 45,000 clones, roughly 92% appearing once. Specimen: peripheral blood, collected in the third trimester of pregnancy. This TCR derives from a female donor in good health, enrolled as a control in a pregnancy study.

The CDR3 region is CASSLEQGPYEQYF. For the CDR3, the DNA is TGTGCCAGCAGCTTGGAACAGGGTCCCTACGAGCAGTACTTC. The V and J genes are TRBV5-4 and TRBJ2-7; perhaps TRBD1 as D (6 bases). Trimming removed 0 bases from V and 2 bases from J, with 9 bases in between. The CDR3 is made up of 14 amino acids. The germline V gene has CDR1 SGHNT and CDR2 YYREEE (reference sequence).